This is a list of T cell receptor beta chains from one sample in a study of control samples from healthy donors and cancer patients. The data were produced by immunoSEQ multiplex PCR, yet TCRdb's version contains in-frame clones alone and is incomplete. Altogether 120,000 or so clones are present, less than 90% being singletons, with the ten largest covering 1.5% to 2%. Sequencing was carried out using blood. The origin of the receptors is a man between 18 and 35 years old in good health. The CDR3 runs from the conserved cysteine through the conserved F or W. The order of the fields is clone size, J gene, V gene, D gene, CDR3 DNA, CDR3 protein. D genes are given only for firm matches. Rows give clone size only sometimes, using once, few, many, or a class for an expanded clone.

>-|TRBJ2-1|TRBV24-1|-
TGTGCCACCAGTGATTTGCGTGGGCAGGGCGGTGAGCAGTTCTTC
CATSDLRGQGGEQFF
>-|TRBJ1-1|TRBV6-5|-
TGTGCCAGCGGGGGAGACACTGAAGCTTTCTTT
CASGGDTEAFF
>-|TRBJ2-5|TRBV9|TRBD1
TGTGCCAGCAGCGTAGAGGGGACAGGGACGGGGGAGACCCAGTACTTC
CASSVEGTGTGETQYF
>-|TRBJ2-2|TRBV25-1|-
TGTGCCAGCACAATAGCTTCGAACACCGGGGAGCTGTTTTTT
CASTIASNTGELFF
>-|TRBJ2-1|TRBV25-1|-
TGTGCCAGCAGTGAATTTCAAACCATACAGTTCTTC
CASSEFQTIQFF
>-|TRBJ2-6|TRBV6-2/TRBV6-3|TRBD1
TGTGCCAGCAGTTATACCCTTTCGACAGGGCTATCAGGGGCCAACGTCCTGACTTTC
CASSYTLSTGLSGANVLTF
>-|TRBJ2-1|TRBV5-1|-
TGCGCCAGCAGAACGAGCGGGCGGGACTACAATGAGCAGTTCTTC
CASRTSGRDYNEQFF
>-|TRBJ1-2|TRBV6-6|-
TGTGCCAGCAGTCACAGGGAGGGGGGGCCCTACACCTTC
CASSHREGGPYTF
>-|TRBJ1-3|TRBV4-2|-
TGTGCCAGCAGCAAATCCCGGGCCAGCTCTGGAAACACCATATATTTT
CASSKSRASSGNTIYF
>-|TRBJ2-2|TRBV10-3|TRBD1
TGTGCCATCAACGGGACAGGGAACACCGGGGAGCTGTTTTTT
CAINGTGNTGELFF
>-|TRBJ1-4|TRBV2|-
TGTGCCAGCGGGGTGCGGGCCAACGAAAAACTGTTTTTT
CASGVRANEKLFF
>-|TRBJ2-3|TRBV4-1|TRBD2
TGCGCCAGCAGGGGACTAGCGGGAGACACAGATACGCAGTATTTT
CASRGLAGDTDTQYF
>-|TRBJ1-1|TRBV12-3/TRBV12-4|-
TGTGCCAGCAGTTTAGGGGGGACCACTGAAGCTTTCTTT
CASSLGGTTEAFF
>-|TRBJ2-2|TRBV27|TRBD2
TGTGCCAGCAGTTTAATGGCTAGCGGGAGGATCAGGGACACCGGGGAGCTGTTTTTT
CASSLMASGRIRDTGELFF
>-|TRBJ1-4|TRBV7-2|-
TGTGCCAGCCGCCTCTTGGACCGGTCTAAAAAACTGTTTTTT
CASRLLDRSKKLFF
>-|TRBJ2-1|TRBV7-9|-
TGTGCCAGCACGGACGGGAATGAGCAGTTCTTC
CASTDGNEQFF
>-|TRBJ1-3|TRBV6-6|-
TGTGCCAGCAGTTACGCCCCGGACGCCCCAGGGGACACCATATATTTT
CASSYAPDAPGDTIYF
>-|TRBJ1-1|TRBV27|-
TGTGCCAGCAGTTCAATACTTGGATACACTGAAGCTTTCTTT
CASSSILGYTEAFF
>-|TRBJ2-7|TRBV10-1|-
TGCGCCAGCAGTGAGTCGGTGGGTTACGAGCAGTACTTC
CASSESVGYEQYF
>-|TRBJ2-7|TRBV7-2|-
TGTGCCAGCAGCTCCTCCTCCGGGACCGCCTACGAGCAGTACTTC
CASSSSSGTAYEQYF
>-|TRBJ2-3|TRBV27|TRBD2
TGTGCCAGCAGTGGCGGGAGGGCGACAGATACGCAGTATTTT
CASSGGRATDTQYF
>-|TRBJ2-7|TRBV13|TRBD2
TGTGCCAGCAGCTTTTGGCGGGAGGGCCACTACGAGCAGTACTTC
CASSFWREGHYEQYF
>-|TRBJ2-1|TRBV4-1|-
TGCGCCAGCAGCCAAGGAAGAAGTAGCGTAAGGGTCAATGAGCAGTTCTTC
CASSQGRSSVRVNEQFF
>-|TRBJ2-1|TRBV27|TRBD1
TGTGCCAGCAGTTTAGGGACAGGGGCTTACAATGAGCAGTTCTTC
CASSLGTGAYNEQFF
>-|TRBJ2-7|TRBV7-3|-
TGTGCCAGCAGCTTAAGTGGGCGCTTACTTGTTTACGAGCAGTACTTC
CASSLSGRLLVYEQYF
>-|TRBJ1-6|TRBV7-9|-
TGTGCCAGCAGCTTAGACGGAAGATATAATTCACCCCTCCACTTT
CASSLDGRYNSPLHF
>-|TRBJ2-3|TRBV28|TRBD2
TGTGCCAGCAGCTCGACTAGCGGGAGGACAGATACGCAGTATTTT
CASSSTSGRTDTQYF
>-|TRBJ2-4|TRBV3-1/TRBV3-2|-
TGTGCCAGCAGCCAAGATGGGGGGTTTGGGGCAAACATTCAGTACTTC
CASSQDGGFGANIQYF
>-|TRBJ1-5|TRBV15|TRBD1
TGTGCCACCAGCCCGGACAGGAGGGTCGATCAGCCCCAGCATTTT
CATSPDRRVDQPQHF
>-|TRBJ2-5|TRBV28|-
TGTGCCAGCAGGAAGGGGTCGGGAGAGACCCAGTACTTC
CASRKGSGETQYF
>few|TRBJ2-1|TRBV27|TRBD2
TGTGCCAGCAGTTACACGACCAGGACTAGCGGAGCCCACAATGAGCAGTTCTTC
CASSYTTRTSGAHNEQFF
>-|TRBJ2-5|TRBV5-1|-
TGCGCCAGCAGCGGAACTATGTCAAAAGAGACCCAGTACTTC
CASSGTMSKETQYF
>-|TRBJ2-3|TRBV7-2|-
TGTGCCAGCAGCTCCCCTAGCACAGATACGCAGTATTTT
CASSSPSTDTQYF
>-|TRBJ2-7|TRBV15|-
TGTGCCACCAGCAGAGATGCAGGGCCAGGAACCGAGCAGTACTTC
CATSRDAGPGTEQYF
>-|TRBJ2-7|TRBV4-1|-
TGCGCCAGCAGCCTAAAAAAGGAGGGTCTCGTCTCCTACGAGCAGTACTTC
CASSLKKEGLVSYEQYF
>once|TRBJ1-3|TRBV19|-
TGTGCCAGTAGTATATCCGGGACGGCTGGAAACACCATATATTTT
CASSISGTAGNTIYF
>-|TRBJ2-1|TRBV3-1/TRBV3-2|TRBD2
TGTGCCAGCAGCCTTCTAGCGGGAATGGGCAATGAGCAGTTCTTC
CASSLLAGMGNEQFF
>-|TRBJ1-2|TRBV5-4|-
TGTGCCAGCAGCTTGTCCGTCCGATTGGTTTGGACCTTC
CASSLSVRLVWTF
>-|TRBJ2-1|TRBV10-3|TRBD2
TGTGCCACCGAGGGGACTAGTTTTCATGGGGGTTACAATGAGCAGTTCTTC
CATEGTSFHGGYNEQFF
>-|TRBJ2-1|TRBV9|TRBD2
TGTGCCAGCAGCGTTGAAGCGGGAAGCTCCTACAATGAGCAGTTCTTC
CASSVEAGSSYNEQFF
>-|TRBJ2-5|TRBV7-3|TRBD2
TGTGCCAGCAGCACCGGGACTAGCGGGAGGTTTGGGGAGACCCAGTACTTC
CASSTGTSGRFGETQYF
>-|TRBJ1-2|TRBV5-1|-
TGCGCCAGCAGCTTGGAGGCCCTACCCCCGCGGGATGGCTACACCTTC
CASSLEALPPRDGYTF
>-|TRBJ2-4|TRBV7-2|TRBD1
TGTGCCAGCAGCTTCCGACAGGGGGCTTTGGCCAAAAACATTCAGTACTTC
CASSFRQGALAKNIQYF
>-|TRBJ2-7|TRBV3-1/TRBV3-2|TRBD2
TGTGCCAGCAGCCACGGACTAGCGGAATACTACGAGCAGTACTTC
CASSHGLAEYYEQYF
>-|TRBJ1-3|TRBV27|-
TGTGCCAGCAAGGGGGGAGGAAACACCATATATTTT
CASKGGGNTIYF
>medium-sized|TRBJ1-6|TRBV7-9|-
TGTGCCAGCAGCTCCTACACGTTTTCACCCCTCCACTTT
CASSSYTFSPLHF
>-|TRBJ2-1|TRBV13|TRBD2
TGTGCCAGCAGCGGCGATGGGACTAGCGGGAGAGGGTCCTACAATGAGCAGTTCTTC
CASSGDGTSGRGSYNEQFF
>-|TRBJ2-1|TRBV9|TRBD2
TGTGCCAGCAGCGGGACTAGCGGTAACAATGAGCAGTTCTTC
CASSGTSGNNEQFF